This record looks at one TCR beta chain sequence and its context. Trimming took 0 bases from V and 8 from J, leaving 7 bases between them. The CDR3 runs to 12 residues. Germline CDR1 reads SEHNR; CDR2 reads FQNEAQ (reference sequence). The data belong to a study of blood T cell repertoires in COVID-19. Only in-frame clones appear in the TCRdb table, and some are missing; sequencing was by immunoSEQ multiplex PCR. Of some 200,000 clones in the sample, about 93% were seen once. The V call is TRBV7-9, the J call TRBJ1-1; no clear D gene. The clonotype was recovered from a man aged 25 to 40 with COVID-19, enrolled during active disease. Sequencing was done on a sample of peripheral blood. CDR3 sequence: CASSLAGSEAFF. DNA of the CDR3: TGTGCCAGCAGCTTAGCCGGTTCCGAAGCTTTCTTT.